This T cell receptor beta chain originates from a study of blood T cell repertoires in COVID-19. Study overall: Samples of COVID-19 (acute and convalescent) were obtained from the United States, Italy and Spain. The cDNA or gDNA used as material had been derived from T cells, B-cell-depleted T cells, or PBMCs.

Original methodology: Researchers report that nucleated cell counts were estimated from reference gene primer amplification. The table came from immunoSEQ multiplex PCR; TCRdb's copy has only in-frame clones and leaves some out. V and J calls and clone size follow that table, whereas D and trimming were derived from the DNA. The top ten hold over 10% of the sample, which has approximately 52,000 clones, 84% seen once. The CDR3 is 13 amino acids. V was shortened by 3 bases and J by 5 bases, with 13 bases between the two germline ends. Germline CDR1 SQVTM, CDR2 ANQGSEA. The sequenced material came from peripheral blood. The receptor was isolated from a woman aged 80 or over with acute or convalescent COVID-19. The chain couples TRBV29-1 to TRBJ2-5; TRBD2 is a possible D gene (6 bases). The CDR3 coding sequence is TGCAGCGTTGAGGTGGGAGGTTTGGAGACCCAGTACTTC. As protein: CSVEVGGLETQYF. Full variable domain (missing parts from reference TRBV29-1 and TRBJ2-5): SAVISQKPSRDICQRGTSLTIQCQVDSQVTMMFWYRQQPGQSLTLIATANQGSEATYESGFVIDKFPISRPNLTFSTLTVSNMSPEDSSIYLCSVEVGGLETQYFGPGTRLLVL.